This is a list of T cell receptor beta chains from one sample in a study of tumor-infiltrating lymphocytes in primary liver carcinoma. Using its own MiXCR run on the multiplex PCR reads, TCRdb lists one record per CDR3 protein. The sample carries 180,000 or so distinct CDR3 sequences, roughly three fifths recorded once. The specimen was peripheral blood. The receptor source for this set is a man aged 40-55 years with primary liver carcinoma and hepatitis B virus infection. Each CDR3 is given with its conserved first and last residue. The D gene is left open where the match is weak. Size tells how often a clone was seen (once, few, many) or the class of an expanded clone, and some rows leave it out.

V,J,D,size,DNA,CDR3
TRBV11-2,TRBJ2-1,-,-,TGCGCCAGCAGCTTCGGGAATTCCAATGAGCGGTTCTTC,CASSFGNSNERFF
TRBV5-5,TRBJ2-3,-,few,TGTGCCAGCAGCTTGGGTGGTGCAGGGGACACAGATACGCAGTATTTT,CASSLGGAGDTDTQYF
TRBV6-2/TRBV6-3,TRBJ1-2,TRBD1,few,TGTGCCAGCCTAAAGGACAGGGATGCTAACTATGGCTACACCTTC,CASLKDRDANYGYTF
TRBV10-3,TRBJ2-7,TRBD2,-,TGTGCCACCGGACTAGCATCCTACGAGCAGTACTTC,CATGLASYEQYF
TRBV6-1,TRBJ2-7,-,-,TGTGCCACCAATCCCTACGAGCAGTACTTC,CATNPYEQYF
TRBV6-6,TRBJ1-1,-,few,TGTGCCAGCAGTTACTCAGGGATCACTGAAGCTTTCTTT,CASSYSGITEAFF
TRBV11-3,TRBJ2-5,-,many,TGTGCCAGCAGCCCCTCCAAGGGCGCGGAGACCCAGTACTTC,CASSPSKGAETQYF
TRBV11-2,TRBJ2-7,-,-,TGTGCCAGCAGCTCAACCACAGCGGGTGACTACGAGCAGTACTTT,CASSSTTAGDYEQYF
TRBV11-1,TRBJ2-5,-,many,TGTGCCAGCAGCTTAGGGACAGACCAAGAGACCCAGTACTTC,CASSLGTDQETQYF
TRBV10-3,TRBJ1-2,TRBD1,few,TGTGCCATCAGGGACCCCACAAATCGGACAGGGCGCAACTTC,CAIRDPTNRTGRNF
TRBV29-1,TRBJ2-2,TRBD1,-,TGCAGCGCCCAGGGGGCCGGGGTGCTGTTTTTT,CSAQGAGVLFF
TRBV11-2,TRBJ2-7,-,-,TGTGCCAGCAGCTTTGCCGGGCCTTCTTACGAGCAGTACTTC,CASSFAGPSYEQYF
TRBV11-3,TRBJ1-1,-,-,TGTGCCAGTAGTTTCACACCCAAGAGCACTGAGGCTTTCTTT,CASSFTPKSTEAFF
TRBV6-2/TRBV6-3,TRBJ1-2,-,-,TGTGCCAGCAGTTACTTACGGGACGGGGGCCGTGGCTACACCTTC,CASSYLRDGGRGYTF
TRBV11-2,TRBJ2-5,-,many,TGTGCCAGCAGCTTAGTGGGGGGCCGGGAGACCCAGTACTTC,CASSLVGGRETQYF
TRBV11-2,TRBJ1-1,-,-,TGTGCCACCAGCTTAGTGCGGGGGGACACTGAAGCTTTCTTT,CATSLVRGDTEAFF
TRBV12-3/TRBV12-4,TRBJ1-4,TRBD1,-,TGTGCCAGCAGTTTGCAGGGGGCGTGGGAAAAACTGTTTTTT,CASSLQGAWEKLFF
TRBV29-1,TRBJ2-2,-,-,TGCAGCGCGGGACTTTCGAACACCGGGGAGCTGCTTTTT,CSAGLSNTGELLF
TRBV12-3/TRBV12-4,TRBJ2-7,-,-,TGTGCCAGCAATCCCCGGACGTTCTACGAGCAGTACTTC,CASNPRTFYEQYF
TRBV11-2,TRBJ2-3,TRBD2,-,TGCGCCAGCAGAATGGGGACTAGCGGGAAAACTAGCACAGATACGCAGTATTTT,CASRMGTSGKTSTDTQYF
TRBV11-1,TRBJ2-4,TRBD1,-,TGTGCCAGCAGCTTGGGGGCCGAGACAGGGGGCCCAGCCAAGAACATTCAGTACTTC,CASSLGAETGGPAKNIQYF
TRBV28,TRBJ1-1,-,-,TGTGCCAGCATTACCCCAGGAGGTGAAGCTTTCTTT,CASITPGGEAFF
TRBV30,TRBJ1-1,-,-,TGTGCCTGGAGTGTCAACACTGAAGCTTTCTTT,CAWSVNTEAFF
TRBV7-8,TRBJ2-7,-,-,TGTGCCAGCAGCTGGAGGGGATCATCCTACGAGCAGTACTTC,CASSWRGSSYEQYF
TRBV28,TRBJ1-1,TRBD1,-,TGTGCCAGCAGCCCTTCCAGTTCGGGACAGGGGGCATTGGAGGCAGCTTTCTTT,CASSPSSSGQGALEAAFF
TRBV11-2,TRBJ2-1,-,-,TGTGCCGGTGTACAAGGGGACCTCCGGGGACATGAGCAGTTCTTC,CAGVQGDLRGHEQFF
TRBV11-2,TRBJ2-5,-,many,TGTGCCAGCAGCTTAGTGGTGGAGGGCCCCTTGGGTACCCAGTACTTC,CASSLVVEGPLGTQYF
TRBV12-3/TRBV12-4,TRBJ1-5,TRBD1,few,TGTGCCAGCAGAATTACAGGGGGCAATCAGCCCCAGCATTTT,CASRITGGNQPQHF
TRBV6-6,TRBJ1-4,TRBD1,-,TGTGCCGGGGGACAGGGGGCAACTAATGAAAAACTGTTTTTT,CAGGQGATNEKLFF
TRBV7-8,TRBJ1-5,-,-,TGTGCCAGCAGCTTATTGGCCCAGTCGGGGCCCCAGCATTTT,CASSLLAQSGPQHF
TRBV5-1,TRBJ1-1,-,-,TGCGCCAGCAGCTTGGCCGAGACGGGGACTGAAGCTTTCTTT,CASSLAETGTEAFF
TRBV12-3/TRBV12-4,TRBJ2-5,TRBD2,-,TGTGCCAGCAATCTGAATCCGGGAGGGGGAGAGACCCAGTACTTC,CASNLNPGGGETQYF
TRBV11-2,TRBJ2-7,-,many,TGTGCCAGCAGCTTAGTAGAGGGGAGAGACTACGAGCAGTACTTC,CASSLVEGRDYEQYF
TRBV5-5,TRBJ2-3,TRBD2,-,TGTGCCATCAGCTCACCGTGGGGAGGGCTTCCAGATACGCAGTATTTT,CAISSPWGGLPDTQYF
TRBV6-5,TRBJ2-3,-,few,TGTGCCAGCAGTTACGGAGGGACAGATACGCAGTATTTT,CASSYGGTDTQYF
TRBV2,TRBJ2-5,-,many,TGTGCCACATTGACAGAAGAGACCCAGTACTTC,CATLTEETQYF
TRBV11-2,TRBJ2-5,-,-,TGTGCCAGCAGCTTAGATGCGCGAGGAGAGACCCAATACTTC,CASSLDARGETQYF
TRBV4-1,TRBJ2-1,TRBD2,once,TGCGCCAGCAGCCAATCAGGGACTAGAGGTGACAATGAGCAGTTCTTC,CASSQSGTRGDNEQFF
TRBV6-1,TRBJ2-1,-,-,TGTGCCAGCAGTGATGCCCAGGGAAACTCCTACAATGAGCAGTTCTTC,CASSDAQGNSYNEQFF
TRBV11-2,TRBJ2-3,-,-,TGTGCCAGCAGCCGGGAGTGGGGTACCTTCGCAGATACGCGGTATTTT,CASSREWGTFADTRYF
TRBV24-1,TRBJ1-4,-,-,TGTACCACCAGTTCTACTTCTAATGAAAAACTGTTTTTT,CTTSSTSNEKLFF
TRBV11-2,TRBJ2-7,-,-,TGTGCCATCGGGCCGGGTTTCTACGAGCAATACTTC,CAIGPGFYEQYF
TRBV6-2/TRBV6-3,TRBJ1-2,TRBD1,few,TGTGCCAGCAACCCGACAGGGAGCTATGGCTACACCTTC,CASNPTGSYGYTF
TRBV12-3/TRBV12-4,TRBJ2-5,-,-,TGTGCCAGCAGTTTAGATAGCGGTAAAGAGACCCGGTACTTC,CASSLDSGKETRYF
TRBV6-1,TRBJ2-5,-,-,TGTGCCAGCAGTTTTACAGGGTTAGAGACCCAGTACTTC,CASSFTGLETQYF
TRBV6-1,TRBJ2-2,TRBD2,once,TGTGCCAGCAGTGAATCGAGCGGGAGGGTTACCGGGGAGCTGTTTTTT,CASSESSGRVTGELFF
TRBV5-1,TRBJ2-5,TRBD1,-,TGCGCCAGCAGCTTGACGACAGGGGGCGCCCAGACCCAATACTTC,CASSLTTGGAQTQYF
TRBV11-2,TRBJ2-3,-,many,TGTGCCAGCAGCCCTCTAGCGCGTAGCACAGATACGCAGTATTTT,CASSPLARSTDTQYF
TRBV2,TRBJ1-2,-,-,TGTGCCAGCAGTGACCTTCCCAGGAGTGGGAACTATGGCTACACCTTC,CASSDLPRSGNYGYTF
TRBV6-6,TRBJ2-7,TRBD2,few,TGTGCCAGCAGGAGGACTAGCGGGATCAGGTCCTACGAGCAGTACTTC,CASRRTSGIRSYEQYF
TRBV11-2,TRBJ2-3,TRBD2,many,TGTGCCAGCAGCTTAAGCCTAGCGGGAGTGGTAGATACGCAGTATTTT,CASSLSLAGVVDTQYF
TRBV5-5,TRBJ2-6,-,-,TGTGCCAGCAGCTTGGAGGGGACGGGCAACGCCCTGACTTTC,CASSLEGTGNALTF
TRBV4-2,TRBJ2-1,TRBD2,-,TGTGCCAGCAGCCAACCGACTAGCGGGGGGGCATACGAGCAGTTCTTC,CASSQPTSGGAYEQFF
TRBV10-3,TRBJ2-1,-,-,TGTGCCTCAAAAGAACGGGACAATGAGCAGTTCTTC,CASKERDNEQFF
TRBV10-3,TRBJ2-1,-,-,TGTGCCATCAGTGAGATGGCGGAGCCTGACAATGAGCAGTTCTTC,CAISEMAEPDNEQFF
TRBV4-2,TRBJ2-2,-,-,TGTGCCAGCAGCCAAGAGGGTGGGGGCGCGAACACCGGGGAGCTGTTTTTT,CASSQEGGGANTGELFF
TRBV11-2,TRBJ1-2,-,-,TGTGCCAGCAGGTTATCGGTTGACTATGGCTACACCTTC,CASRLSVDYGYTF
TRBV29-1,TRBJ2-5,TRBD2,few,TGCAGGGTCGACAGCGGGACTAGCGGGAGTATTGGGACCCAGTACTTC,CRVDSGTSGSIGTQYF
TRBV6-1,TRBJ2-7,TRBD2,few,TGTGCCGGCGGACTAGCGGGAGTTGGAGAGCAGTACTTC,CAGGLAGVGEQYF